The clone carrying this T cell receptor (beta chain) was counted once. The antigen remains unidentified. Its ends do not fully match the called genes, so a read error is possible. The V gene's germline CDR1 is SGHTA and CDR2 FQGTGA. CDR3 length equals 14 residues. The record originates from a study of post-analysis software for immune sequencing data. Overall study: Relapsing-remitting, secondary progressive and progressive-relapsing multiple sclerosis were all included among the disease courses.

Study-wide points: Clustering by F measure revealed strong co-clustering among samples prepared together in one batch. Several TRBV segments, TRBV5-6, TRBV5-1 and TRBV20-1 among them, were found more frequent in patients than controls.

Libraries were made from TCR beta cDNA, and they carried unique molecular identifiers. A single record per CDR3 protein comes from TCRdb applying MiXCR to the PCR reads. The table lists roughly 200,000 distinct CDR3 sequences, 25% to 30% of them singletons. Specimen: blood. The clonotype originates from a girl aged 2-17 years with multiple sclerosis. The genes are TRBV7-3 and TRBJ1-2; D gene uncertain. DNA for the CDR3: TGTGCCGGCAGCCCCCAGAGGGAAACGGGCGGCTACACCTTC. This encodes CAGSPQRETGGYTF.